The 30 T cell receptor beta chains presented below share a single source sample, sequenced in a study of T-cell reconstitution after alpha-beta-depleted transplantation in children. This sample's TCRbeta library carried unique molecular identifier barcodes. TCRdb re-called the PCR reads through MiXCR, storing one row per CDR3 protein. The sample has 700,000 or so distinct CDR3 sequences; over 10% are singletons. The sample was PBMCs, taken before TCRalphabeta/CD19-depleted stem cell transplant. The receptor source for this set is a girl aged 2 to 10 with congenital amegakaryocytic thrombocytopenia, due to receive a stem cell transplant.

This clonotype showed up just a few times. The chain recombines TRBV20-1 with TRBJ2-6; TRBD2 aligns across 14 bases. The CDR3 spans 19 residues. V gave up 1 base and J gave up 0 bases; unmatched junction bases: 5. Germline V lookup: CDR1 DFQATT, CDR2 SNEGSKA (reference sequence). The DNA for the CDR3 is TGCAGTGCTAGAGTCGGGACTAGCGGGGGATACTCTGGGGCCAACGTCCTGACTTTC. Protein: CSARVGTSGGYSGANVLTF.

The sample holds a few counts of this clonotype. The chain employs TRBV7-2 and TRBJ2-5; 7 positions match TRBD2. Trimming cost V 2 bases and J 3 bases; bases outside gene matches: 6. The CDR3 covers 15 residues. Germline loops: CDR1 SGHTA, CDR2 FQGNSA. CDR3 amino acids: CASSLQARGEETQYF. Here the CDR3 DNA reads TGTGCCAGCAGCTTACAGGCCCGGGGGGAAGAGACCCAGTACTTC.

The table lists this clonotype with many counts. CDR3 bases: TGTGCCAGCAGTGAATATGACAGGAGCGATACGCAGTATTTT. Translating gives CASSEYDRSDTQYF. V gene TRBV25-1 combines with J gene TRBJ2-3; D is perhaps TRBD1 (6 bases). Germline V gene lookup returns CDR1 MGHDK and CDR2 SYGVNS. Trimming cost V 0 bases and J 6 bases, with 10 bases left between them. The CDR3 is 14 residues long.

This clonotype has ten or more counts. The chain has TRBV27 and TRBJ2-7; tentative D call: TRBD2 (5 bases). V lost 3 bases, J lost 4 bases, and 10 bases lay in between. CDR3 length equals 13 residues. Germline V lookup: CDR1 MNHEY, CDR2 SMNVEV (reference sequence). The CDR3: CASSFNGEYEQYF. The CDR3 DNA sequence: TGTGCCAGCAGTTTTAACGGGGAGTACGAGCAGTACTTC.

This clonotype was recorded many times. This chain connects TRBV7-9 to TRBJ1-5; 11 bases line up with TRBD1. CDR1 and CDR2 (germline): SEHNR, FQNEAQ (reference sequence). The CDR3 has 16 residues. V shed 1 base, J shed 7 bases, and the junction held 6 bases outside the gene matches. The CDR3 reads CASSLGWGQGEQPQHF. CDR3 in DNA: TGTGCCAGCAGCTTAGGGTGGGGACAGGGGGAACAGCCCCAGCATTTT.

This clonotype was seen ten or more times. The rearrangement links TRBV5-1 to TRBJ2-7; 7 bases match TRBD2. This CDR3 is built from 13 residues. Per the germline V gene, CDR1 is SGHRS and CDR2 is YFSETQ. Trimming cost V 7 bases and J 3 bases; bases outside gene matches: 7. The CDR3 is CASDFGEGYEQYF. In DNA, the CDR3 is TGCGCCAGCGACTTTGGGGAGGGCTACGAGCAGTACTTC. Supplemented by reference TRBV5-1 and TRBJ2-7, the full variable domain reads KAGVTQTPRYLIKTRGQQVTLSCSPISGHRSVSWYQQTPGQGLQFLFEYFSETQRNKGNFPGRFSGRQFSNSRSEMNVSTLELGDSALYLCASDFGEGYEQYFGPGTRLTVT.

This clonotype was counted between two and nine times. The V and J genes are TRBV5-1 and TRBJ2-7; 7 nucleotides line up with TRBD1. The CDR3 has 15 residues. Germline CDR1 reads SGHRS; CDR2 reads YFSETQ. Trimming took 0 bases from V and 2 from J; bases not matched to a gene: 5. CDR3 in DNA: TGCGCCAGCAGCTTGGAGGGGGCGAAAACCTACGAGCAGTACTTC. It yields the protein CASSLEGAKTYEQYF.

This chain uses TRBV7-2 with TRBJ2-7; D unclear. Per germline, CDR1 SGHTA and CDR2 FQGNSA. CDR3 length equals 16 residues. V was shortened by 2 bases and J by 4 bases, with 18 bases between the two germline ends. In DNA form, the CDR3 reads TGTGCCAGCAGCTTAAACGGGCAGGCTAGGGTATACGAGCAGTACTTC. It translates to CASSLNGQARVYEQYF.

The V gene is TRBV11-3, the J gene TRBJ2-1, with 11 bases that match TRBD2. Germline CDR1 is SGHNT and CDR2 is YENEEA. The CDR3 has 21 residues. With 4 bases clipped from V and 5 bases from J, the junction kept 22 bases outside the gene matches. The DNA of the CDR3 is TGTGCCAGCAGCTCCCCCCGGGGTAGCGGGAGGGCCTATGAGCCTAACAATGAGCAGTTCTTC. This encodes CASSSPRGSGRAYEPNNEQFF.

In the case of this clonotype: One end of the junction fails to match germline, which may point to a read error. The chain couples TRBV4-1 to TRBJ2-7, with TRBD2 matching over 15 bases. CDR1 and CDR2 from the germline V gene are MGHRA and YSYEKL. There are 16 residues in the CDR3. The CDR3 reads CASSQGGTSGRYELYF. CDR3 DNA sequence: TGCGCCAGCAGCCAAGGAGGGACTAGCGGGAGGTACGAGCTGTACTTC.

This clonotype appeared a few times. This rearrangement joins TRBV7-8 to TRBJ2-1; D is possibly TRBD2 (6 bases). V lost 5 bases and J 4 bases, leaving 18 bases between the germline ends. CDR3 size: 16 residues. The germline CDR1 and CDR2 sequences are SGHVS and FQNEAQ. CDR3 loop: CASSRSTGAGYNEQFF. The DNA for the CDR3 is TGTGCCAGCAGCCGATCGACGGGAGCAGGGTACAATGAGCAGTTCTTC.

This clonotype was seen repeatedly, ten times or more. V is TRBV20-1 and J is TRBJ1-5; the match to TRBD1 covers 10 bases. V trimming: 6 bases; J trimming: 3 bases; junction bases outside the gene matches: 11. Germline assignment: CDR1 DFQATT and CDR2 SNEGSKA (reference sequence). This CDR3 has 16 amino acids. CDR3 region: CSASATGQGTNQPQHF. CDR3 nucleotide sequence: TGCAGTGCATCCGCTACGGGACAGGGGACCAATCAGCCCCAGCATTTT.

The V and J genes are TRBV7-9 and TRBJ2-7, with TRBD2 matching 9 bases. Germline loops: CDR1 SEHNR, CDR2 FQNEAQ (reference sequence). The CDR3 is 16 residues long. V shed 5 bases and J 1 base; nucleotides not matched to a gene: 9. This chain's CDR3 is CASSAKPGLASYEQYF. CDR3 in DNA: TGTGCCAGCAGCGCTAAACCGGGACTAGCTTCCTACGAGCAGTACTTC. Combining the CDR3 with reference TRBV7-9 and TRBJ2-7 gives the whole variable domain DTGVSQNPRHKITKRGQNVTFRCDPISEHNRLYWYRQTLGQGPEFLTYFQNEAQLEKSRLLSDRFSAERPKGSFSTLEIQRTEQGDSAMYLCASSAKPGLASYEQYFGPGTRLTVT.

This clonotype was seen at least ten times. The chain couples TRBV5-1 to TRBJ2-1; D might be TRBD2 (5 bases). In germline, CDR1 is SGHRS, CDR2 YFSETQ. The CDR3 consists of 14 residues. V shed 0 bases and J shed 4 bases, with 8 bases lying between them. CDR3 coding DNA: TGCGCCAGCAGCTTGGAATCGGGATACAATGAGCAGTTCTTC. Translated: CASSLESGYNEQFF. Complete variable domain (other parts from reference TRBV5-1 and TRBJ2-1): KAGVTQTPRYLIKTRGQQVTLSCSPISGHRSVSWYQQTPGQGLQFLFEYFSETQRNKGNFPGRFSGRQFSNSRSEMNVSTLELGDSALYLCASSLESGYNEQFFGPGTRLTVL.

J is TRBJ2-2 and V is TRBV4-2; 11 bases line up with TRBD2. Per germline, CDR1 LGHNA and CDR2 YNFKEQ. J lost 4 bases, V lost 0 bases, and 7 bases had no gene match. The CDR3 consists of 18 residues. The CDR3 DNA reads TGTGCCAGCAGCCAAGAGGCGGGACTAGCGGTAACCACCGGGGAGCTGTTTTTT. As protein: CASSQEAGLAVTTGELFF.

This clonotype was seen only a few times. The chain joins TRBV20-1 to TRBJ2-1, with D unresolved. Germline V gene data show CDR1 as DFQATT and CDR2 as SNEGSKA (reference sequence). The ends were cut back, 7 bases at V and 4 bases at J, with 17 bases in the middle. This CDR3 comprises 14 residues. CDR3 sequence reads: CSVAKRVLYNEQFF. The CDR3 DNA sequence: TGCAGTGTTGCGAAGCGCGTACTGTACAATGAGCAGTTCTTC.

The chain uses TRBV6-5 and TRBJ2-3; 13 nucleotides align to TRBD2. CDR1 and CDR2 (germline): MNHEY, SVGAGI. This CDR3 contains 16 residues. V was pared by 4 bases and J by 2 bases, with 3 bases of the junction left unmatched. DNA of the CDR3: TGTGCCAGCAGTTGGGGACTAGCGGGAACCACAGATACGCAGTATTTT. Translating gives CASSWGLAGTTDTQYF.

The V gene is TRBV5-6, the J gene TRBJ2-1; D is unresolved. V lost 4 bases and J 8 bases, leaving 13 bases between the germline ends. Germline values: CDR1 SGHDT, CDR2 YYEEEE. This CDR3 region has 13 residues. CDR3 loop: CASSAISSDEQFF. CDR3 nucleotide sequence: TGTGCCAGCAGCGCGATCTCATCCGATGAGCAGTTCTTC.

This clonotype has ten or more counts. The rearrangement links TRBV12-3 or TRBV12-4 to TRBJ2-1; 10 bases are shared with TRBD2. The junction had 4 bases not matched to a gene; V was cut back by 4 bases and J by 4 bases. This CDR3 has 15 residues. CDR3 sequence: CASSSSGRVYNEQFF. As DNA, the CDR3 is TGTGCCAGCAGTTCGAGCGGGAGGGTTTACAATGAGCAGTTCTTC.

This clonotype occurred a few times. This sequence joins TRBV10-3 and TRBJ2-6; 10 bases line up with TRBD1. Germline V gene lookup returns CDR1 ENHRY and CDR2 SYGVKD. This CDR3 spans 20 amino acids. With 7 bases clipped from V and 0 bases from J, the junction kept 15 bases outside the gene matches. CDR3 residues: CAINDRGPRYLRSGANVLTF. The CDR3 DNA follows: TGTGCCATCAATGACAGGGGGCCTCGCTACCTGCGCTCTGGGGCCAACGTCCTGACTTTC.

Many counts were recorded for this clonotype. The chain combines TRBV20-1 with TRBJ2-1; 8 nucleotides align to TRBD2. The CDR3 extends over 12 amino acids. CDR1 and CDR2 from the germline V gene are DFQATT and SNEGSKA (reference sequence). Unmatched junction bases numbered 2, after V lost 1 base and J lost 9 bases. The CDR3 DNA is TGCAGTGCTAGAGCGGCGGGGGGTGAGCAGTTCTTC. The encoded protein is CSARAAGGEQFF.

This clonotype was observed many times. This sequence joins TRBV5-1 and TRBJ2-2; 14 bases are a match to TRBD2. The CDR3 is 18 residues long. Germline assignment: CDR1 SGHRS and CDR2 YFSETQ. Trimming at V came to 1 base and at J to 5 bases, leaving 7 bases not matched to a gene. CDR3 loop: CASSLLWTSGRYTGELFF. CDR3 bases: TGCGCCAGCAGCTTGTTATGGACTAGCGGGAGGTATACCGGGGAGCTGTTTTTT.

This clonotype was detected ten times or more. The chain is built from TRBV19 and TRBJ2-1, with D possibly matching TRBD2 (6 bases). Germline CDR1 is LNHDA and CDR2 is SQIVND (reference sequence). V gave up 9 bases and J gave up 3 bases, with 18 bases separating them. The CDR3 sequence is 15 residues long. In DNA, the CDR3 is TGTGCCAGACCTTGGACTATCCAAATCTACAATGAGCAGTTCTTC. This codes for CARPWTIQIYNEQFF.

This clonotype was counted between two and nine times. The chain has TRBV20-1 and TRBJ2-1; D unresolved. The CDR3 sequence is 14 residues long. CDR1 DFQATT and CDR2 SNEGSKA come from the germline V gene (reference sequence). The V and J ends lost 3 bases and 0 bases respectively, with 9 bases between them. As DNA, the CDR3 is TGCAGTGCTAGCCGGACCAGCTCCTACAATGAGCAGTTCTTC. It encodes CSASRTSSYNEQFF.

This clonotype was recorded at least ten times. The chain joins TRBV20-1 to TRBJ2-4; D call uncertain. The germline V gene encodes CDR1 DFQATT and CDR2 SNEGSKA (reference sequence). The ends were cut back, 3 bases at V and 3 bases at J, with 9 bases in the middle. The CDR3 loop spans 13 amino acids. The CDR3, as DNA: TGCAGTGCTAGTTCGGTTGACAAAAACATTCAGTACTTC. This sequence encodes CSASSVDKNIQYF.

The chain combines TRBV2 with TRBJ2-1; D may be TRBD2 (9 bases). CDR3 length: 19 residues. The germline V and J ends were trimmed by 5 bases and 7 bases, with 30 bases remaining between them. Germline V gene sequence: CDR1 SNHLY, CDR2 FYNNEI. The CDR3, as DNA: TGTGCCAGCAGTCTCCAGGGACAGGCCCGGCGGGAGGGATCAAATGAGCAGTTCTTC. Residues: CASSLQGQARREGSNEQFF.

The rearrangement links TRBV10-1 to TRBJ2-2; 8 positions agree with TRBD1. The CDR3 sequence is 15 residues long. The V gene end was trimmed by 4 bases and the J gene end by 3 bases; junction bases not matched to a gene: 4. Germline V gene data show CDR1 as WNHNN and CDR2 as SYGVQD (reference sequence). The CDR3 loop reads CASSGPGGYTGELFF. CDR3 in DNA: TGCGCCAGCAGTGGTCCAGGGGGCTACACCGGGGAGCTGTTTTTT.

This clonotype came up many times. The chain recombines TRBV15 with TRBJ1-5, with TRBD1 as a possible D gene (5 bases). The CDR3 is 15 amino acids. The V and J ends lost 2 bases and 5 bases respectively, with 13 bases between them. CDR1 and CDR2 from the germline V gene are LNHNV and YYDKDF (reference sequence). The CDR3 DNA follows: TGTGCCACCAGCAGATTTAATCAGGGATATCAGCCCCAGCATTTT. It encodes CATSRFNQGYQPQHF.

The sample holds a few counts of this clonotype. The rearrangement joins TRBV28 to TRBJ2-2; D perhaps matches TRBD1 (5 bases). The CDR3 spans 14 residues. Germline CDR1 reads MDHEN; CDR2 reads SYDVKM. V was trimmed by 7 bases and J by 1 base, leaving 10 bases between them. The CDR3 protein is CASTPGQNTGELFF. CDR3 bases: TGTGCCAGCACCCCTGGACAGAACACCGGGGAGCTGTTTTTT. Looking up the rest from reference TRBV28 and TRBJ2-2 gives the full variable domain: DVKVTQSSRYLVKRTGEKVFLECVQDMDHENMFWYRQDPGLGLRLIYFSYDVKMKEKGDIPEGYSVSREKKERFSLILESASTNQTSMYLCASTPGQNTGELFFGEGSRLTVL.

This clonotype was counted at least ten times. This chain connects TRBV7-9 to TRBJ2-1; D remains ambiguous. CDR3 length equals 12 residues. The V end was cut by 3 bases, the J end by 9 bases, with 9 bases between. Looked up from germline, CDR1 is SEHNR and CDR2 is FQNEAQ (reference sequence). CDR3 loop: CASSLDVGEQFF. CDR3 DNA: TGTGCCAGCAGCTTGGACGTAGGTGAGCAGTTCTTC.